These T cell receptor beta chains were read from a single sample in a study of T cell responses to AZD1222 COVID-19 vaccine. Only in-frame clones appear in the TCRdb table, and some are missing; sequencing was by immunoSEQ multiplex PCR. The table has under 85,000 clones, about nine tenths seen once; the top ten hold 2.5% to 4%. The sample in question was peripheral blood, obtained 28 days after the second AZD1222 dose. These receptors came from an adult who received the AZD1222 COVID-19 vaccine. Both conserved end residues are part of each CDR3. Each record gives: clone size, J gene, V gene, D gene, CDR3 protein, CDR3 DNA. The D gene is left open where the match is weak. Rows may omit the clone size; those that give it use once, few, many or a size class.

clone_size: NA
j_call: TRBJ2-3
v_call: TRBV5-1
d_call: NA
cdr3_aa: CASSLGRTSDTQYF
cdr3_nt: TGCGCCAGCAGCTTGGGGAGGACCTCGGATACGCAGTATTTT

clone_size: once
j_call: TRBJ2-5
v_call: TRBV6-6
d_call: TRBD1
cdr3_aa: CASSSPTGYQETQYF
cdr3_nt: TGTGCCAGCAGTAGCCCGACAGGGTACCAAGAGACCCAGTACTTC

clone_size: NA
j_call: TRBJ1-2
v_call: TRBV10-3
d_call: TRBD1
cdr3_aa: CAISWDRGSYGYTF
cdr3_nt: TGTGCCATCAGTTGGGACAGGGGATCCTATGGCTACACCTTC

clone_size: NA
j_call: TRBJ2-1
v_call: TRBV10-3
d_call: NA
cdr3_aa: CAISLPLGGGQNEQFF
cdr3_nt: TGTGCCATCAGCCTCCCTTTAGGGGGGGGCCAAAATGAGCAGTTCTTC

clone_size: NA
j_call: TRBJ2-1
v_call: TRBV7-2
d_call: NA
cdr3_aa: CASSLHGQGEQFF
cdr3_nt: TGTGCCAGCAGTCTCCACGGGCAGGGGGAGCAGTTCTTC

clone_size: NA
j_call: TRBJ2-1
v_call: TRBV9
d_call: TRBD2
cdr3_aa: CASSGLSGPYNEQFF
cdr3_nt: TGTGCCAGCAGCGGTCTTAGCGGGCCGTACAATGAGCAGTTCTTC

clone_size: once
j_call: TRBJ1-2
v_call: TRBV10-3
d_call: TRBD1
cdr3_aa: CAISGGTGDYGYTF
cdr3_nt: TGTGCCATCAGTGGCGGGACAGGGGATTATGGCTACACCTTC

clone_size: NA
j_call: TRBJ2-7
v_call: TRBV5-5
d_call: TRBD1
cdr3_aa: CASSLYLGTGAYEQYF
cdr3_nt: TGTGCCAGCAGCTTGTATCTTGGGACAGGGGCATACGAGCAGTACTTC

clone_size: NA
j_call: TRBJ1-6
v_call: TRBV7-3
d_call: TRBD1
cdr3_aa: CASSGTALSPLHF
cdr3_nt: TGTGCCAGCAGCGGGACAGCTCTTTCACCCCTCCACTTT

clone_size: NA
j_call: TRBJ1-1
v_call: TRBV29-1
d_call: NA
cdr3_aa: CSALETPNTEAFF
cdr3_nt: TGCAGCGCACTAGAGACCCCAAACACTGAAGCTTTCTTT

clone_size: once
j_call: TRBJ2-2
v_call: TRBV11-3
d_call: TRBD1
cdr3_aa: CASSLDYERGRIGELFF
cdr3_nt: TGTGCCAGCAGCTTAGATTACGAAAGGGGGCGTATCGGGGAGCTGTTTTTT

clone_size: few
j_call: TRBJ2-5
v_call: TRBV19
d_call: TRBD2
cdr3_aa: CASTRTSGGGSETQYF
cdr3_nt: TGTGCCAGTACTAGGACTAGCGGGGGGGGCAGTGAGACCCAGTACTTC

clone_size: NA
j_call: TRBJ1-1
v_call: TRBV7-3
d_call: NA
cdr3_aa: CASSLTKGSTEAFF
cdr3_nt: TGTGCCAGCAGCTTGACCAAGGGGAGCACTGAAGCTTTCTTT

clone_size: NA
j_call: TRBJ1-6
v_call: TRBV7-8
d_call: TRBD1
cdr3_aa: CASRHGQGRNNSPLHF
cdr3_nt: TGTGCCAGCAGACATGGACAGGGGAGGAATAATTCACCCCTCCACTTT

clone_size: NA
j_call: TRBJ1-5
v_call: TRBV7-2
d_call: NA
cdr3_aa: CASSFNNQPQHF
cdr3_nt: TGTGCCAGCAGCTTCAACAATCAGCCCCAGCATTTT

clone_size: NA
j_call: TRBJ2-4
v_call: TRBV7-2
d_call: TRBD1
cdr3_aa: CASSLGQGRAAKNIQYF
cdr3_nt: TGTGCCAGCAGCTTAGGACAGGGAAGGGCAGCCAAAAACATTCAGTACTTC

clone_size: NA
j_call: TRBJ1-2
v_call: TRBV5-1
d_call: NA
cdr3_aa: CASSLNRGGYTF
cdr3_nt: TGCGCCAGCAGCTTGAATAGGGGTGGCTACACCTTC

clone_size: NA
j_call: TRBJ1-2
v_call: TRBV18
d_call: NA
cdr3_aa: CASSLPLGGGNQGYTF
cdr3_nt: TGTGCCAGCTCACTCCCCTTGGGGGGGGGCAATCAAGGCTACACCTTC

clone_size: once
j_call: TRBJ1-5
v_call: TRBV19
d_call: NA
cdr3_aa: CASTLTGNQPQHF
cdr3_nt: TGTGCCAGTACCCTGACAGGCAATCAGCCCCAGCATTTT

clone_size: NA
j_call: TRBJ1-1
v_call: TRBV6-5
d_call: NA
cdr3_aa: CASSLGLPMNTEAFF
cdr3_nt: TGTGCCAGCAGTCTGGGACTGCCCATGAACACTGAAGCTTTCTTT

clone_size: once
j_call: TRBJ1-2
v_call: TRBV3-1/TRBV3-2
d_call: NA
cdr3_aa: CASSPGGGHYGYTF
cdr3_nt: TGTGCCAGCAGCCCCGGCGGAGGGCACTATGGCTACACCTTC

clone_size: NA
j_call: TRBJ2-7
v_call: TRBV10-3
d_call: NA
cdr3_aa: CASAEPDEQYF
cdr3_nt: TGTGCTTCAGCAGAACCCGACGAGCAGTACTTC

clone_size: NA
j_call: TRBJ2-7
v_call: TRBV27
d_call: TRBD1
cdr3_aa: CASRDREGYEQYF
cdr3_nt: TGTGCCAGCAGGGACAGGGAAGGCTACGAGCAGTACTTC

clone_size: NA
j_call: TRBJ2-1
v_call: TRBV12-3/TRBV12-4
d_call: TRBD1
cdr3_aa: CASSPTGKQFF
cdr3_nt: TGTGCCAGCAGTCCGACAGGGAAGCAGTTCTTC

clone_size: NA
j_call: TRBJ1-1
v_call: TRBV9
d_call: NA
cdr3_aa: CASSVDSSKTFF
cdr3_nt: TGTGCCAGCAGCGTAGACTCTAGTAAAACTTTCTTT

clone_size: NA
j_call: TRBJ2-1
v_call: TRBV30
d_call: NA
cdr3_aa: CAWYLRRDNEQFF
cdr3_nt: TGTGCCTGGTACCTTCGGAGGGACAATGAGCAGTTCTTC

clone_size: NA
j_call: TRBJ1-2
v_call: TRBV5-1
d_call: TRBD1
cdr3_aa: CASSLDLQGAIGGYTF
cdr3_nt: TGCGCCAGCAGCTTGGACCTACAGGGGGCAATCGGCGGCTACACCTTC

clone_size: NA
j_call: TRBJ1-2
v_call: TRBV2
d_call: NA
cdr3_aa: CASSVQGAVYGYTF
cdr3_nt: TGTGCCAGCAGTGTACAAGGTGCCGTTTATGGCTACACCTTC

clone_size: NA
j_call: TRBJ2-7
v_call: TRBV21-1
d_call: NA
cdr3_aa: CASTYAYRPYEQYF
cdr3_nt: TGTGCCAGCACGTACGCTTACAGGCCCTACGAGCAGTACTTC

clone_size: once
j_call: TRBJ2-2
v_call: TRBV11-3
d_call: NA
cdr3_aa: CASSLMGAGELFF
cdr3_nt: TGTGCCAGCAGCCTAATGGGGGCCGGGGAGCTGTTTTTT

clone_size: NA
j_call: TRBJ2-7
v_call: TRBV28
d_call: NA
cdr3_aa: CASSLSGWDPYEQYF
cdr3_nt: TGTGCCAGCAGTTTATCCGGCTGGGACCCCTACGAGCAGTACTTC

clone_size: NA
j_call: TRBJ2-5
v_call: TRBV5-6
d_call: TRBD1
cdr3_aa: CASSSVTGQGSETQYF
cdr3_nt: TGTGCCAGCAGCTCGGTGACGGGACAGGGGTCAGAGACCCAGTACTTC

clone_size: NA
j_call: TRBJ1-2
v_call: TRBV9
d_call: NA
cdr3_aa: CASSHDRPYGYTF
cdr3_nt: TGTGCCAGCAGCCACGACAGGCCCTATGGCTACACCTTC

clone_size: NA
j_call: TRBJ1-3
v_call: TRBV9
d_call: NA
cdr3_aa: CASSPRGNTIYF
cdr3_nt: TGTGCCAGCAGCCCCAGGGGAAACACCATATATTTT

clone_size: NA
j_call: TRBJ2-5
v_call: TRBV29-1
d_call: NA
cdr3_aa: CSVEDRAGARETQYF
cdr3_nt: TGCAGCGTTGAAGATCGAGCCGGGGCCCGGGAGACCCAGTACTTC

clone_size: NA
j_call: TRBJ2-7
v_call: TRBV18
d_call: TRBD1
cdr3_aa: CASSPGGQGSYEQYF
cdr3_nt: TGTGCCAGCTCACCGGGCGGACAGGGGTCCTACGAGCAGTACTTC

clone_size: few
j_call: TRBJ2-5
v_call: TRBV7-3
d_call: NA
cdr3_aa: CASSFREGETQYF
cdr3_nt: TGTGCCAGCAGCTTTCGAGAGGGGGAGACCCAGTACTTC

clone_size: NA
j_call: TRBJ1-5
v_call: TRBV12-3/TRBV12-4
d_call: NA
cdr3_aa: CASSLGHTRPQHF
cdr3_nt: TGTGCCAGCAGTTTAGGACACACGAGGCCCCAGCATTTT

clone_size: few
j_call: TRBJ1-1
v_call: TRBV7-8
d_call: NA
cdr3_aa: CASSPLSDTEAFF
cdr3_nt: TGTGCCAGCAGCCCTTTGTCGGACACTGAAGCTTTCTTT

clone_size: NA
j_call: TRBJ2-7
v_call: TRBV9
d_call: NA
cdr3_aa: CASSVGSSSYEQYF
cdr3_nt: TGTGCCAGCAGCGTAGGCTCATCCTCCTACGAGCAGTACTTC

clone_size: once
j_call: TRBJ1-2
v_call: TRBV13
d_call: NA
cdr3_aa: CASSETKSHPNYGYTF
cdr3_nt: TGTGCCAGCAGCGAAACCAAGTCACATCCTAACTATGGCTACACCTTC

clone_size: NA
j_call: TRBJ1-1
v_call: TRBV19
d_call: NA
cdr3_aa: CASSITGLRTEAFF
cdr3_nt: TGTGCCAGTAGTATTACAGGGTTGAGGACTGAAGCTTTCTTT

clone_size: NA
j_call: TRBJ1-5
v_call: TRBV27
d_call: NA
cdr3_aa: CASSLTVGPGGLGLGGQPQHF
cdr3_nt: TGTGCCAGCAGTTTGACGGTGGGGCCCGGCGGTTTAGGTCTCGGGGGGCAGCCCCAGCATTTT

clone_size: NA
j_call: TRBJ2-2
v_call: TRBV5-6
d_call: NA
cdr3_aa: CASSSRYEVKADLTGELFF
cdr3_nt: TGTGCCAGCAGCTCCCGATATGAGGTTAAGGCCGACCTTACCGGGGAGCTGTTTTTT

clone_size: NA
j_call: TRBJ2-7
v_call: TRBV18
d_call: TRBD1
cdr3_aa: CASSLQGNEQYF
cdr3_nt: TGTGCCAGCTCACTACAGGGGAACGAGCAGTACTTC

clone_size: NA
j_call: TRBJ1-5
v_call: TRBV28
d_call: NA
cdr3_aa: CASSFWKGGRDQPQHF
cdr3_nt: TGTGCCAGCAGTTTTTGGAAGGGCGGCCGAGATCAGCCCCAGCATTTT

clone_size: NA
j_call: TRBJ2-1
v_call: TRBV4-3
d_call: NA
cdr3_aa: CASSPTGNEQFF
cdr3_nt: TGCGCCAGCAGCCCCACCGGCAATGAGCAGTTCTTC

clone_size: NA
j_call: TRBJ2-7
v_call: TRBV29-1
d_call: NA
cdr3_aa: CSCGWTDPYEQYF
cdr3_nt: TGCAGCTGCGGATGGACGGATCCCTACGAGCAGTACTTC

clone_size: NA
j_call: TRBJ2-7
v_call: TRBV10-3
d_call: NA
cdr3_aa: CAISDHSSYEQYF
cdr3_nt: TGTGCCATCAGTGACCATAGCTCCTACGAGCAGTACTTC

clone_size: few
j_call: TRBJ2-7
v_call: TRBV12-3/TRBV12-4
d_call: NA
cdr3_aa: CASSLGATNEQYF
cdr3_nt: TGTGCCAGCAGTTTAGGGGCAACGAACGAGCAGTACTTC

clone_size: NA
j_call: TRBJ2-7
v_call: TRBV11-3
d_call: TRBD2
cdr3_aa: CASSLVLAGGNEQYF
cdr3_nt: TGTGCCAGCAGCTTAGTACTAGCGGGAGGCAACGAGCAGTACTTC

clone_size: NA
j_call: TRBJ2-5
v_call: TRBV9
d_call: NA
cdr3_aa: CASSVAGGWSETQYF
cdr3_nt: TGTGCCAGCAGCGTAGCCGGAGGGTGGTCAGAGACCCAGTACTTC